This TCR beta chain is from a study of blood T cell repertoires in COVID-19. Study-wide context: The United States, Italy and Spain were the sources of the acute and convalescent COVID-19 samples. PBMCs, B-cell-depleted T cells, or T cells provided the cDNA or gDNA that made up the material.

The CDR3 runs to 15 residues. Germline lookup yields CDR1 SGHRS and CDR2 YFSETQ. Trimming removed 0 bases from V and 6 bases from J; junction bases left unmatched: 7. Original handling: Counts of nucleated cells, estimated from reference gene primer amplification, were obtained. Method: immunoSEQ multiplex PCR; TCRdb's copy keeps in-frame clones and lacks some. V and J calls and clone size are copied from that table; D and trimming were computed from the DNA. Among 40,000 to 65,000 clones, approximately 80% were seen once, and the ten largest hold 14% to 15%. The rearrangement joins TRBV5-1 to TRBJ2-3, with TRBD2 matching over 7 bases. The clonotype comes from a human donor in a cohort sampled during active COVID-19. The sequenced sample was peripheral blood. The chain's CDR3 is CASSLAGLGPDTQYF. The CDR3 nucleotides are TGCGCCAGCAGCTTGGCAGGACTAGGGCCCGATACGCAGTATTTT.